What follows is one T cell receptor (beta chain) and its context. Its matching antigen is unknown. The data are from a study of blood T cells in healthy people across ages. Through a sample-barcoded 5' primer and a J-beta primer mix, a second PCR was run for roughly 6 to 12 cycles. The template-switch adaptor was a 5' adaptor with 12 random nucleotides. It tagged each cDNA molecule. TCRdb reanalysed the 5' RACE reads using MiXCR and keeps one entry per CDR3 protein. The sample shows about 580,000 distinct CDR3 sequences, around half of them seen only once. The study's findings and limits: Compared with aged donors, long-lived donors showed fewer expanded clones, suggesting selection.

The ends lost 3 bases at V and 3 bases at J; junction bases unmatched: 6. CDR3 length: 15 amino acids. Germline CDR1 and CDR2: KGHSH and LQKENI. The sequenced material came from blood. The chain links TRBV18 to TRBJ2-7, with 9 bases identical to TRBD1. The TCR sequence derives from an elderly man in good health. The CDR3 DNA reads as TGTGCCAGCTCACCCCGCGGACAGGGGAACTACGAGCAGTACTTC. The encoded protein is CASSPRGQGNYEQYF.